The 25 T cell receptor beta chains below were found in one sample sequenced in a study of CD8 T cells in ankylosing spondylitis. Findings of the study overall: There was a TCR beta motif, made of eight highly homologous variants, that appeared characteristic of ankylosing spondylitis blood.

The antigens of these receptors remain unknown. Using its own MiXCR run on the 5' RACE reads, TCRdb lists one record per CDR3 protein. There are fewer than 650,000 distinct CDR3 sequences in the sample; 9.5% to 15% occur only once, and almost 7% lies in the top ten. Sample: blood, either unsorted or a sorted T cell fraction (not recorded which). The receptor source for this set is a male donor with ankylosing spondylitis.

This sequence joins TRBV20-1 and TRBJ2-3; 10 nucleotides line up with TRBD2. V gave up 6 bases and J gave up 5 bases; unmatched junction bases: 14. The CDR3 sequence is 16 residues long. Germline V lookup: CDR1 DFQATT, CDR2 SNEGSKA (reference sequence). The CDR3 loop is CSAHPHLAGEVDTQYF. The CDR3 bases are TGCAGTGCCCACCCCCATCTAGCGGGAGAGGTAGATACGCAGTATTTT.

This clonotype was found a few times. This rearrangement joins TRBV29-1 to TRBJ2-7; D not certain. Germline V gives CDR1 SQVTM, CDR2 ANQGSEA. V dropped 5 bases and J dropped 1 base, with 15 bases sitting between them. The CDR3 spans 14 residues. The CDR3 loop is CSVYSRADSYEQYF. In DNA form, the CDR3 reads TGCAGCGTTTACAGCCGAGCTGATTCCTACGAGCAGTACTTC.

The table lists this clonotype with a count of one. The rearrangement links TRBV27 to TRBJ1-1, with D unresolved. Germline CDR1 and CDR2: MNHEY and SMNVEV (reference sequence). The V end was cut by 3 bases, the J end by 1 base, with 12 bases between. The CDR3 runs to 15 residues. CDR3 in amino acids: CASSFHAPKNTEAFF. The CDR3 DNA sequence: TGTGCCAGCAGTTTCCACGCGCCTAAGAACACTGAAGCTTTCTTT.

This clonotype was recorded many times. In DNA, the CDR3 is TGCGCCAGCAGGTTCGATGTGAACACTGAAGCTTTCTTT. The encoded protein is CASRFDVNTEAFF. The chain links TRBV5-1 to TRBJ1-1, with D hard to call. Germline lookup yields CDR1 SGHRS and CDR2 YFSETQ. Trimming removed 5 bases from V and 0 bases from J, with 8 bases in between. The length of the CDR3 is 13 residues.

This clonotype was detected a few times. The V call is TRBV9, the J call TRBJ1-1; D might be TRBD1 (5 bases). Trimming took off 3 bases at V and 1 base at J, with 10 bases between the two ends. Germline lookup yields CDR1 SGDLS and CDR2 YYNGEE. This CDR3 has 14 residues. CDR3 nucleotide sequence: TGTGCCAGCAGCGACCGGGGGACGAACACTGAAGCTTTCTTT. Translated, it gives CASSDRGTNTEAFF.

This clonotype was observed at least ten times. The chain uses TRBV29-1 and TRBJ2-2; 8 positions agree with TRBD2. The CDR3 loop spans 15 amino acids. The ends lost 4 bases at V and 1 base at J; junction bases unmatched: 5. Germline CDR1 reads SQVTM; CDR2 reads ANQGSEA. This CDR3 is CSVGRLAGNTGELFF. CDR3 sequence (DNA): TGCAGCGTTGGAAGGCTAGCGGGGAACACCGGGGAGCTGTTTTTT.

The chain has TRBV20-1 and TRBJ2-3, with D unresolved. The CDR3 has 13 amino acids. V gave up 3 bases and J gave up 7 bases, with 14 bases separating them. From germline, CDR1 is DFQATT and CDR2 SNEGSKA (reference sequence). The CDR3 loop reads CSAREPRWNTQYF. The CDR3 region has the DNA TGCAGTGCTAGGGAACCTCGGTGGAATACGCAGTATTTT.

This clonotype was counted many times. J is TRBJ2-3 and V is TRBV7-9; 8 nucleotides align to TRBD1. This CDR3 is 14 amino acids long. Looked up from germline, CDR1 is SEHNR and CDR2 is FQNEAQ (reference sequence). After removal of 5 bases from V and 6 bases from J, the junction contained 7 bases not matched to a gene. For the CDR3, the DNA is TGTGCCAGCAGCGGACAGGGTGGGCCGGATACGCAGTATTTT. Translation gives CASSGQGGPDTQYF.

The chain recombines TRBV5-1 with TRBJ2-7, with 8 bases fitting TRBD1. Germline V gives CDR1 SGHRS, CDR2 YFSETQ. Trimming cost V 4 bases and J 0 bases; bases outside gene matches: 9. The CDR3 has 16 amino acids. This chain's CDR3 is CASSPTGTGTSYEQYF. The CDR3 DNA reads as TGCGCCAGCAGCCCAACCGGGACAGGAACCTCCTACGAGCAGTACTTC.

This clonotype was found a few times. This rearrangement joins TRBV14 to TRBJ2-1; TRBD2 matches at 7 bases. Looked up from germline, CDR1 is SGHDN and CDR2 is FVKESK. CDR3 size: 15 residues. With 4 bases clipped from V and 4 bases from J, the junction kept 7 bases outside the gene matches. The CDR3 loop is CASSRGRAGYNEQFF. Here the CDR3 DNA reads TGTGCCAGCAGCCGGGGGAGGGCCGGGTACAATGAGCAGTTCTTC.

This clonotype was detected ten times or more. The J gene is TRBJ2-5, the V gene TRBV7-7; TRBD1 matches at 8 bases. V shed 5 bases, J shed 5 bases, and the junction held 13 bases outside the gene matches. The germline V gene encodes CDR1 SSHAT and CDR2 FNYEAQ (reference sequence). The length of the CDR3 is 16 residues. The CDR3 loop reads CASSPNSGQGPETQYF. The CDR3 DNA follows: TGTGCCAGCAGCCCCAATTCCGGACAGGGCCCGGAGACCCAGTACTTC. Full variable domain (missing parts from reference TRBV7-7 and TRBJ2-5): GAGVSQSPRYKVTKRGQDVTLRCDPISSHATLYWYQQALGQGPEFLTYFNYEAQPDKSGLPSDRFSAERPEGSISTLTIQRTEQRDSAMYRCASSPNSGQGPETQYFGPGTRLLVL.

This clonotype was counted a few times. The chain carries TRBV20-1 and TRBJ1-5; no definite D call. CDR3 length equals 13 residues. Trimming left V 2 bases short and J 4 bases short, with 9 bases between. Germline values: CDR1 DFQATT, CDR2 SNEGSKA (reference sequence). The CDR3 nucleotides read TGCAGTGCTAGACGCCGAGGTAATCAGCCCCAGCATTTT. It encodes CSARRRGNQPQHF.

V is TRBV9 and J is TRBJ2-5, with D hard to call. The ends were cut back, 0 bases at V and 1 base at J, with 7 bases in the middle. Germline assignment: CDR1 SGDLS and CDR2 YYNGEE. The CDR3 sequence is 14 residues long. DNA of the CDR3: TGTGCCAGCAGCGTAGGCGTACTCCAAGAGACCCAGTACTTC. Its protein product is CASSVGVLQETQYF.

Many counts were recorded for this clonotype. The chain couples TRBV20-1 to TRBJ2-3; no definite D call. The CDR3 sequence is 13 residues long. Germline-derived CDR1 and CDR2 are DFQATT and SNEGSKA (reference sequence). The germline V and J ends were trimmed by 1 base and 3 bases, with 8 bases remaining between them. CDR3 sequence reads: CSARVVVTDTQYF. The DNA of the CDR3 is TGCAGTGCTAGAGTAGTGGTGACAGATACGCAGTATTTT.

This chain uses TRBV3-1 with TRBJ2-2; 9 bases agree with TRBD2. J was trimmed by 6 bases and V by 4 bases; bases with no gene match: 6. The CDR3 contains 15 residues. Germline V CDR1 and CDR2: LGHDT, YNNKEL (reference sequence). CDR3: CASSRSGGSAGELFF. Written as DNA, the CDR3 is TGTGCCAGCAGCCGAAGCGGGGGGAGCGCCGGGGAGCTGTTTTTT.

There are many counts of this clonotype. This sequence joins TRBV24-1 and TRBJ2-1, with D perhaps being TRBD1 or TRBD2 (5 bases each). Germline lookup yields CDR1 KGHDR and CDR2 SFDVKD. Trimming shortened V by 1 base and J by 6 bases, and 9 bases separated the two germline ends. The CDR3 loop spans 14 amino acids. CDR3 DNA: TGTGCCACCAGTGATTTCCGGGGCACCAATGAGCAGTTCTTC. Protein sequence: CATSDFRGTNEQFF.

This clonotype showed up just a few times. This chain links TRBV6-2 or TRBV6-3 with TRBJ2-1, with TRBD2 identical over 11 bases. The CDR3 contains 16 residues. Trimming cost V 8 bases and J 2 bases; bases outside gene matches: 8. Germline values: CDR1 MNHEY, CDR2 SVGEGT. The CDR3 loop is CASLAGGMSPYNEQFF. In nucleotides, the CDR3 is TGTGCCAGCTTAGCGGGAGGGATGAGCCCCTACAATGAGCAGTTCTTC.

The table lists this clonotype with many counts. The chain couples TRBV20-1 to TRBJ1-5; D ambiguous. Trimming cost V 6 bases and J 0 bases, with 12 bases left between them. The length of the CDR3 is 14 residues. From germline, CDR1 is DFQATT and CDR2 SNEGSKA (reference sequence). This chain's CDR3 is CSAAGGYSNQPQHF. The DNA of the CDR3 is TGCAGTGCCGCGGGAGGATATAGCAATCAGCCCCAGCATTTT.

The sample holds a few counts of this clonotype. The chain is built from TRBV5-1 and TRBJ2-3; 9 bases line up with TRBD2. The V gene end was trimmed by 2 bases and the J gene end by 0 bases; junction bases not matched to a gene: 10. The CDR3 runs 18 residues. Germline assignment: CDR1 SGHRS and CDR2 YFSETQ. The CDR3 loop reads CASSLGLARSPSTDTQYF. In nucleotides, the CDR3 is TGCGCCAGCAGCTTAGGACTAGCGAGAAGCCCTAGCACAGATACGCAGTATTTT.

This clonotype showed up many times. The chain recombines TRBV5-1 with TRBJ2-1; weak D call: TRBD1 (5 bases). The CDR3 runs 12 residues. Germline V gene lookup returns CDR1 SGHRS and CDR2 YFSETQ. V was shortened by 3 bases and J by 8 bases, with 9 bases between the two germline ends. The CDR3 loop is CASSSQGDEQFF. Written as DNA, the CDR3 is TGCGCCAGCAGCTCCCAGGGCGATGAGCAGTTCTTC.

The table lists this clonotype with many counts. This chain joins TRBV5-1 and TRBJ2-5; D not resolved. V was pared by 4 bases and J by 2 bases, with 9 bases between. This CDR3 comprises 13 residues. The germline V gene encodes CDR1 SGHRS and CDR2 YFSETQ. The CDR3: CASSVDTQETQYF. The CDR3 region has the DNA TGCGCCAGCAGCGTCGACACTCAAGAGACCCAGTACTTC.

This chain's CDR3 is CASSSQRSTDTQYF. CDR3 DNA: TGTGCCAGCAGTTCCCAGCGGAGCACAGATACGCAGTATTTT. The chain joins TRBV12-3 or TRBV12-4 to TRBJ2-3, with a tentative D call TRBD2 (5 bases). The CDR3 covers 14 residues. V was trimmed by 4 bases and J by 0 bases, leaving 8 bases between them.

This clonotype was detected ten times or more. The junction and the germline gene differ at one end; a read error may be behind it. This chain links TRBV12-3 or TRBV12-4 with TRBJ2-7; D remains unclear. CDR3 length: 11 amino acids. The CDR3 loop is CASSFGVMAHF. CDR3 DNA: TGTGCCAGCAGCTTTGGAGTGATGGCTCATTTC.

This clonotype was picked up many times. This chain connects TRBV12-3 or TRBV12-4 to TRBJ2-7; maybe TRBD2 (6 bases). This CDR3 region has 14 residues. V was trimmed by 5 bases and J by 5 bases, leaving 16 bases between them. This CDR3 is CASSTGLGFHEQYF. Written as DNA, the CDR3 is TGTGCCAGCAGTACGGGACTGGGGTTTCACGAGCAGTACTTC.

This clonotype came up a few times. This chain connects TRBV12-3 or TRBV12-4 to TRBJ2-1; 13 bases are shared with TRBD2. After removal of 6 bases from V and 0 bases from J, the junction contained 11 bases not matched to a gene. The CDR3 is 19 residues long. The CDR3 spells CASSGLAGALGSSYNEQFF. The CDR3 DNA sequence: TGTGCCAGCAGCGGACTAGCGGGAGCCCTTGGTAGCTCCTACAATGAGCAGTTCTTC.